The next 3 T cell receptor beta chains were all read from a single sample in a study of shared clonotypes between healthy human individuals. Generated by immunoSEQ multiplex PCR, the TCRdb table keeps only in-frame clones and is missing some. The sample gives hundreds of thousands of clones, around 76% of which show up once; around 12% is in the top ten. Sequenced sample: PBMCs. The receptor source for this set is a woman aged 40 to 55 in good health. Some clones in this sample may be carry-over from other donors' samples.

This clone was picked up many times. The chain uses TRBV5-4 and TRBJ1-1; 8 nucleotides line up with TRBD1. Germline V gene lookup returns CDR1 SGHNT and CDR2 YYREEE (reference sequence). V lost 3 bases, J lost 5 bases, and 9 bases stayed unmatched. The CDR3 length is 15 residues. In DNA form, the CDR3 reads TGTGCCAGCAGCTCGAACAGGGGGTTGACGACTGAAGCTTTCTTT. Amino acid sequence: CASSSNRGLTTEAFF.

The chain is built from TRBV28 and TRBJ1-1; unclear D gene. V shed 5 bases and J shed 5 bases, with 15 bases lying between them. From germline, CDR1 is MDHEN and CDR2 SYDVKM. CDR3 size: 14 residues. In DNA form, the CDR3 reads TGTGCCAGCAGTCCCCCGGGGAGCGGGACTGAAGCTTTCTTT. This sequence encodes CASSPPGSGTEAFF. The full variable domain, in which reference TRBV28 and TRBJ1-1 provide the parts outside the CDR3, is DVKVTQSSRYLVKRTGEKVFLECVQDMDHENMFWYRQDPGLGLRLIYFSYDVKMKEKGDIPEGYSVSREKKERFSLILESASTNQTSMYLCASSPPGSGTEAFFGQGTRLTVV.

CDR3 residues: CSVDTGQYSGYTF. DNA for the CDR3: TGCAGCGTTGATACTGGCCAATATTCTGGCTACACCTTC. V usage is TRBV29-1 and J usage is TRBJ1-2; D unresolved. Germline V gives CDR1 SQVTM, CDR2 ANQGSEA. With 3 bases removed from V and 7 bases from J, the gap between germline ends came to 15 bases. The CDR3 runs 13 residues. Full variable domain (rest looked up from reference TRBV29-1 and TRBJ1-2): SAVISQKPSRDICQRGTSLTIQCQVDSQVTMMFWYRQQPGQSLTLIATANQGSEATYESGFVIDKFPISRPNLTFSTLTVSNMSPEDSSIYLCSVDTGQYSGYTFGSGTRLTVV.